These T cell receptor beta chains were read from a single sample in a study of cytomegalovirus exposure and HLA in healthy donors. The repertoire was sequenced with immunoSEQ multiplex PCR; TCRdb's copy has only in-frame clones and lacks some. The sample consists of 150,000 to 250,000 clones, roughly 85% of them appearing once. The sequencing input was PBMCs. These receptors came from a woman aged 25-40 years in good health and CMV-seropositive. The CDR3 runs from the conserved cysteine through the conserved F or W. A D gene is named only where the DNA matches it firmly. Clone size appears in some rows only: once, few, many, or a class for an expanded clone.

J,size,D,V,DNA,CDR3
TRBJ1-2,few,TRBD1,TRBV20-1,TGCAGTCAGGGGGGACGTTATGGCTACACCTTC,CSQGGRYGYTF
TRBJ2-7,.,TRBD1,TRBV15,TGTGCCACCAGCAGCGGACAGGGGCAGGGGGACGGGCAGTACTTC,CATSSGQGQGDGQYF
TRBJ2-7,.,.,TRBV19,TGTGCCAGTGCCCAGGGAGGTCCCCACGAGCAGTACTTC,CASAQGGPHEQYF
TRBJ2-7,.,TRBD1,TRBV2,TGTGCCAGCAGGGGAACAGGGGGCGATACAAGGGACGAGCAGTACTTC,CASRGTGGDTRDEQYF
TRBJ2-2,.,.,TRBV7-2,TGTGCCAGCAGCCCGGACAACTACCCGAACACCGGGGAGCTGTTTTTT,CASSPDNYPNTGELFF
TRBJ1-3,.,.,TRBV7-9,TGTGCCAGCAGCTTAGGTGGAGGTATGGTCGTGGACACCATATATTTT,CASSLGGGMVVDTIYF
TRBJ1-4,.,TRBD1,TRBV4-1,TGCGCCAGCAGCCAAATCGGAGCAGGGGGCGGTGAAAAACTGTTTTTT,CASSQIGAGGGEKLFF
TRBJ2-5,.,.,TRBV7-8,TGTGCCAGCAGCTTAGCGATAGGTGACTCACAAGAGACCCAGTACTTC,CASSLAIGDSQETQYF
TRBJ2-1,.,TRBD2,TRBV29-1,TGCAGCGTCGGAAGCGGGAGCTCCTACAATGAGCAGTTCTTC,CSVGSGSSYNEQFF
TRBJ2-7,few,.,TRBV7-8,TGTGCCAGCAGCTTACTCCGCAGGGGTCTAGCCGAGCAGTACTTC,CASSLLRRGLAEQYF
TRBJ2-6,.,TRBD1,TRBV4-2,TGTGCCAGCAGTCTAAGACAGGGACAGACCTCTGGGGCCAACGTCCTGACTTTC,CASSLRQGQTSGANVLTF
TRBJ1-1,.,.,TRBV11-2,TGTGCCAGCAGCTTAGCGGCAGGGGCTAGATACACTGAAGCTTTCTTT,CASSLAAGARYTEAFF
TRBJ1-1,.,.,TRBV2,TGTGCCAGCTCCAGGAGGGGTAACACTGAAGCTTTCTTT,CASSRRGNTEAFF
TRBJ2-7,once,TRBD1,TRBV5-1,TGCGCCAGCAGCTTCGCCCCGTGGGGACAGGGAAACGACGAGCAGTACTTC,CASSFAPWGQGNDEQYF
TRBJ1-1,.,TRBD1,TRBV16,TGTGCCAGCAGCCTTTCGGGACAGATGAACACTGAAGCTTTCTTT,CASSLSGQMNTEAFF
TRBJ2-1,few,.,TRBV10-2,TGCGCCACCTCTTGGGGGCAGGCGGTCAATGAGCAGTTCTTC,CATSWGQAVNEQFF
TRBJ2-3,.,TRBD2,TRBV9,TGTGCCAGCAGCCCAGCGGGAGGCCCAGGAGATACGCAGTATTTT,CASSPAGGPGDTQYF
TRBJ2-3,.,.,TRBV29-1,TGCAGCGTGGGGGGTTACGCGGAACGGAGAGATACGCAGTATTTT,CSVGGYAERRDTQYF
TRBJ1-2,.,.,TRBV29-1,TGCAGCGTCCCTTCGAAGGGGAACTATGGCTACACCTTC,CSVPSKGNYGYTF
TRBJ2-1,.,TRBD2,TRBV13,TGTGCCAGCAGCTTAGGCCCGGCGACTAGCGGGGGCACCATCGAGCAGTTCTTC,CASSLGPATSGGTIEQFF
TRBJ1-1,.,.,TRBV29-1,TGCAGCGTTGAAGATCCGGGAAAGGGCACTGAAGCTTTCTTT,CSVEDPGKGTEAFF
TRBJ2-2,.,TRBD1,TRBV5-4,TGTGCCAGCAAGGGACAGGGTAATCACGGGGAGCTGTTTTTT,CASKGQGNHGELFF
TRBJ2-5,.,.,TRBV7-9,TGTGCCAGCAGCTCGGGACTCCAAGAGACCCAGTACTTC,CASSSGLQETQYF
TRBJ2-1,.,TRBD2,TRBV19,TGTGCCAGTAGTACTGCGGGGGGAGCCAATGAGCAGTTCTTC,CASSTAGGANEQFF
TRBJ1-2,.,.,TRBV12-5,TGTGCTAGTGGTTTGGTACTGCAGGGTAGGAGCTATGGCTACACCTTC,CASGLVLQGRSYGYTF
TRBJ1-4,.,.,TRBV2,TGTGCCAGCAGTTCGAACAGGGTAGATTTTGGGGAAAAACTGTTTTTT,CASSSNRVDFGEKLFF
TRBJ2-5,.,.,TRBV4-3,TGCGCCAGCAGCCAAGATCGCAGTCTGGCCGGGGGGACCCAGTACTTC,CASSQDRSLAGGTQYF
TRBJ2-3,.,TRBD2,TRBV4-1,TGCGCCAGCAGCCAGGGACTAGGGGGCACAGATACGCAGTATTTT,CASSQGLGGTDTQYF
TRBJ2-2,.,.,TRBV14,TGTGCCAGCAGCCGTCAGGGGAACACCGGGGAGCTGTTTTTT,CASSRQGNTGELFF
TRBJ1-5,.,TRBD1,TRBV6-6,TGTGCCAGCACTTTCGACAGGGAATGGAGCAATCAGCCCCAGCATTTT,CASTFDREWSNQPQHF
TRBJ1-1,few,.,TRBV11-3,TGTGCCAGCAGCTTTACAGAGAACACTGAAGCTTTCTTT,CASSFTENTEAFF
TRBJ1-1,.,.,TRBV10-3,TGTGCCATCAGCGGCTCGGCAACAGGGCCGAACACTGAAGCTTTCTTT,CAISGSATGPNTEAFF
TRBJ1-2,.,TRBD1,TRBV29-1,TGCAGCGTTCCGGGACAGGGGGCTGGCTACACCTTC,CSVPGQGAGYTF
TRBJ1-3,.,.,TRBV5-1,TGCGCCAGCAGCTTGGCCGGGACAACGCGTGGAAACACCATATATTTT,CASSLAGTTRGNTIYF
TRBJ1-1,once,.,TRBV16,TGTGCCAGCAGCCAATCGCGGGGCACTGAAGCTTTCTTT,CASSQSRGTEAFF
TRBJ2-1,few,TRBD2,TRBV28,TGTGCCAGCAGTTTAGGCGGGGGTACCTACAATGAGCAGTTCTTC,CASSLGGGTYNEQFF
TRBJ2-7,.,.,TRBV7-2,TGTGCCAGCAGCTTATCAGGGAAGTCCTACGAGCAGTACTTC,CASSLSGKSYEQYF
TRBJ2-2,.,.,TRBV9,TGTGCCAGCAGCGCTTTCGCGACAGGATTCTTGGCCGGGGAGCTGTTTTTT,CASSAFATGFLAGELFF
TRBJ1-2,.,.,TRBV10-2,TGCGCCAGCGCCCCAGGGCCAGCTAACTATGGCTACACCTTC,CASAPGPANYGYTF
TRBJ2-4,.,TRBD1,TRBV10-3,TGTGCCATCAGTGAGTCGGGCAGGGGGCAGGTCAAAAACATTCAGTACTTC,CAISESGRGQVKNIQYF
TRBJ2-7,.,TRBD1,TRBV7-6,TGTGCCAGCAGCTCTTCACTAATTGGACAGGGAAGTCTCGAGCAGTACTTC,CASSSSLIGQGSLEQYF
TRBJ2-5,.,TRBD1,TRBV5-1,TGCGCCAGTCAAGGGGGCAGGGAGACCCAGTACTTC,CASQGGRETQYF
TRBJ2-6,.,.,TRBV6-5,TGTGCCAGCGGATACAGGGTATCTGGGGCCAACGTCCTGACTTTC,CASGYRVSGANVLTF
TRBJ2-3,.,.,TRBV11-2,TGTGCCAGCAGCTTATTGGGAGTAGATACGCAGTATTTT,CASSLLGVDTQYF
TRBJ2-3,.,.,TRBV13,TGTGCCAGCAGCCAGGAAGCGGGTCCTAGCACAGATACGCAGTATTTT,CASSQEAGPSTDTQYF
TRBJ1-2,.,.,TRBV6-1,TGTGCCAGCAGTGGGACAGAAGCCTATGGCTACACCTTC,CASSGTEAYGYTF
TRBJ1-3,.,.,TRBV5-1,TGCGCCAGCAGCTGGACAGACACTGGAAACACCATATATTTT,CASSWTDTGNTIYF
TRBJ2-2,.,TRBD1,TRBV7-6,TGTGCCAGCAGCTTGCGACCCCAGGGGGCTCCCGACACCGGGGAGCTGTTTTTT,CASSLRPQGAPDTGELFF
TRBJ2-1,once,.,TRBV2,TGTGCCAGCAGTGACGGTTACAGGGTAAATCATGAGCAGTTCTTC,CASSDGYRVNHEQFF